This T cell receptor (beta chain) was identified during a study of T-cell memory formation after mild COVID-19. In this sample, this clonotype turned up a few times. Antigen: not known. Study results and limitations: Those CD4+ clones that contracted were mainly in CM and EM (CD8+ ones in EMRA).

The CDR3 spans 14 residues. Germline lookup yields CDR1 SQVTM and CDR2 ANQGSEA. V was clipped by 3 bases and J by 4 bases, with 13 bases between them. TCRdb re-analysed the 5' RACE reads in MiXCR, keeping a single row per CDR3 protein. This sample yields 300,000 to 400,000 distinct CDR3 sequences, of which approximately 12% are seen a single time; 20% to 25% belongs to the top ten. The sequencing input was PBMCs or a T cell subset sorted from them (not recorded which). This chain links TRBV29-1 with TRBJ2-1; the D gene is possibly TRBD2 (6 bases). This receptor was obtained from a young man who had mild COVID-19 (a few samples of this study predate the infection). Cell type and time point are not known. The chain's CDR3 is CSVDAAGSYNEQFF. CDR3 nucleotide sequence: TGCAGCGTTGACGCGGCGGGGAGTTACAATGAGCAGTTCTTC.